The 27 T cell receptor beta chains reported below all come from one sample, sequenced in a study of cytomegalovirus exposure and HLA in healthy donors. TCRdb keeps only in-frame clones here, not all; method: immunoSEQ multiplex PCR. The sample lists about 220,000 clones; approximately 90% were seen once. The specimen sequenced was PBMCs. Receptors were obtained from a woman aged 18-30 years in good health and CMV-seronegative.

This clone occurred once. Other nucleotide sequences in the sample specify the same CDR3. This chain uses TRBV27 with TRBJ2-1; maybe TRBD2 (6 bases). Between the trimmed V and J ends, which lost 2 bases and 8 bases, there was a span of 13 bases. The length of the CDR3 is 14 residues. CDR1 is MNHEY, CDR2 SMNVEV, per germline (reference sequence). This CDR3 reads CASSLGPGVYEQFF. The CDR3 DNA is TGTGCCAGCAGTTTAGGACCGGGGGTCTATGAGCAGTTCTTC.

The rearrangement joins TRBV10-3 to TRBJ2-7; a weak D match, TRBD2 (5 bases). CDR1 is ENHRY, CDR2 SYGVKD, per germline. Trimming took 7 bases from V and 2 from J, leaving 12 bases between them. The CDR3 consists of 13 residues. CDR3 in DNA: TGTGCCATCAAGAGCGGAGAGGCCTACGAGCAGTACTTC. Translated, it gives CAIKSGEAYEQYF.

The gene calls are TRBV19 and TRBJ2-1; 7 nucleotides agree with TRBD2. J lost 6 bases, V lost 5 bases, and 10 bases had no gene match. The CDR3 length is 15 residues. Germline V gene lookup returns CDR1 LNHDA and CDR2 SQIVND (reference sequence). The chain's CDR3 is CASSDRGSPLNEQFF. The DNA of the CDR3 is TGTGCCAGTAGTGACCGCGGGAGCCCCCTCAATGAGCAGTTCTTC.

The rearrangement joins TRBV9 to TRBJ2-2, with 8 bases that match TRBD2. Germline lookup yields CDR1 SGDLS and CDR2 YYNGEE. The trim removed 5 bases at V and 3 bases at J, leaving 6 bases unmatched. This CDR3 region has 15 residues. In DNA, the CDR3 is TGTGCCAGCAGTCCGGGACTAGACTACACCGGGGAGCTGTTTTTT. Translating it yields CASSPGLDYTGELFF.

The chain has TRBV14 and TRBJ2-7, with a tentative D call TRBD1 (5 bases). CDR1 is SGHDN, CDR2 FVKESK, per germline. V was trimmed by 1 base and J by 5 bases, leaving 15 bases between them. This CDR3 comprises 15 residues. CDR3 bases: TGTGCCAGCAGCCAAGCCCGAGCAGGGCCCCACGAGCAGTACTTC. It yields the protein CASSQARAGPHEQYF.

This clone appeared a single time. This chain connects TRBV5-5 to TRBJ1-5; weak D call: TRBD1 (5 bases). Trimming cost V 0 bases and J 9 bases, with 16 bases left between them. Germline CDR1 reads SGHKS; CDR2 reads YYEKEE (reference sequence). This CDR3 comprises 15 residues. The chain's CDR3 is CASSLDVTESRPQHF. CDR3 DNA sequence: TGTGCCAGCAGCTTGGATGTGACAGAGTCTAGGCCCCAGCATTTT.

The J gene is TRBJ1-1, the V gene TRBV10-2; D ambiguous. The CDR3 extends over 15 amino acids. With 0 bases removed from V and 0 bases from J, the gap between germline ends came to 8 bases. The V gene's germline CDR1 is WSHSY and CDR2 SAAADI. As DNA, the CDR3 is TGCGCCAGCAGTGAGTCGGTGGGAGTGAACACTGAAGCTTTCTTT. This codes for CASSESVGVNTEAFF.

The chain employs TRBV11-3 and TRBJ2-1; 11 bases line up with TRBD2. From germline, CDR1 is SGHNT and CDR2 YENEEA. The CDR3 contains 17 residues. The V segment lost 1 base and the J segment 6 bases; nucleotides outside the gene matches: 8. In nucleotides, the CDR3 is TGTGCCAGCAGCTTAGGACCCCCAACTAGCGGGAGCAATGAGCAGTTCTTC. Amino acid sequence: CASSLGPPTSGSNEQFF. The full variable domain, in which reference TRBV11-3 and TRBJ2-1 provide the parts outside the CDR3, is EAGVVQSPRYKIIEKKQPVAFWCNPISGHNTLYWYLQNLGQGPELLIRYENEEAVDDSQLPKDRFSAERLKGVDSTLKIQPAELGDSAVYLCASSLGPPTSGSNEQFFGPGTRLTVL.

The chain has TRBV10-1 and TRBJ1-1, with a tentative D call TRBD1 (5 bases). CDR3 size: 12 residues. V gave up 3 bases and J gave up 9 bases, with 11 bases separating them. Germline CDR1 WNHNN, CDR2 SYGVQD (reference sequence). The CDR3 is CASSDQGKKAFF. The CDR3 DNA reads TGCGCCAGCAGTGATCAGGGAAAAAAAGCTTTCTTT.

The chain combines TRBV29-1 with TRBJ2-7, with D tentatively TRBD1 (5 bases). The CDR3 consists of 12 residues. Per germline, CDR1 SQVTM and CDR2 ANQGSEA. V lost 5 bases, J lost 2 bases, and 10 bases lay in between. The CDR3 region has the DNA TGCAGCGTTAGTGACAGCCCCTACGAGCAGTACTTC. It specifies CSVSDSPYEQYF.

CDR3 in amino acids: CASSKDRMGQPQHF. DNA for the CDR3: TGTGCCAGCAGTAAGGACAGGATGGGGCAGCCCCAGCATTTT. The chain is built from TRBV6-1 and TRBJ1-5; 7 bases match TRBD1. Trimming cost V 5 bases and J 7 bases; bases outside gene matches: 8. This CDR3 region has 14 residues. Per germline, CDR1 MNHNS and CDR2 SASEGT.

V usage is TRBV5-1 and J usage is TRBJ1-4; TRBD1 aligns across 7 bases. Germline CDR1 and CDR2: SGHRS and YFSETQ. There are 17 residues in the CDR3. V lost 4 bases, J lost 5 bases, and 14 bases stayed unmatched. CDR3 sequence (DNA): TGCGCCAGCAGCCCCCGGGACAGATCGGGGGGGAATGAAAAACTGTTTTTT. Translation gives CASSPRDRSGGNEKLFF.

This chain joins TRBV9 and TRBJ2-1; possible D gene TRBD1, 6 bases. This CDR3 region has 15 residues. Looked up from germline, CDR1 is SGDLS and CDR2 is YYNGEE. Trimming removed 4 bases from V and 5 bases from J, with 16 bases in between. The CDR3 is CASSYSGTPNNEQFF. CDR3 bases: TGTGCCAGCAGCTACTCCGGGACACCGAACAATGAGCAGTTCTTC.

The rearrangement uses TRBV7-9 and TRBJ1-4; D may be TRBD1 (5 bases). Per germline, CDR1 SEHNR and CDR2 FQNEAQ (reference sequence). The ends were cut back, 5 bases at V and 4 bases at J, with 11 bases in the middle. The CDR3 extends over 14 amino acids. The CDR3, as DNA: TGTGCCAGCAGCCAGGGCCAGAATAATGAAAAACTGTTTTTT. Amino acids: CASSQGQNNEKLFF.

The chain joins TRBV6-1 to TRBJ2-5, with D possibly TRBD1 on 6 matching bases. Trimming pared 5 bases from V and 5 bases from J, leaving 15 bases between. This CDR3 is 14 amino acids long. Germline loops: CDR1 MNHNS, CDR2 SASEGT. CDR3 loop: CASSQSQGLETQYF. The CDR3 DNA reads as TGTGCCAGCAGTCAATCCCAGGGGCTTGAGACCCAGTACTTC.

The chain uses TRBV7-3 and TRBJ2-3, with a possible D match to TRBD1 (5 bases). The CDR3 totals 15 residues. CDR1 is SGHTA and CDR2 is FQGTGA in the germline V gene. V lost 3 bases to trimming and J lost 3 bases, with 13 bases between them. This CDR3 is CASSFEGALTDTQYF. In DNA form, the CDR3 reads TGTGCCAGCAGCTTCGAAGGGGCGCTTACAGATACGCAGTATTTT.

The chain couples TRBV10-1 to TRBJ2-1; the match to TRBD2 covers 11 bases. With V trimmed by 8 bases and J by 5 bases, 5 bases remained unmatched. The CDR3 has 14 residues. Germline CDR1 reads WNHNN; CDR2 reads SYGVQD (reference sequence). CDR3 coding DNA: TGCGCCAGCGAGACTAGCGGGATGAACAATGAGCAGTTCTTC. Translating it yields CASETSGMNNEQFF.

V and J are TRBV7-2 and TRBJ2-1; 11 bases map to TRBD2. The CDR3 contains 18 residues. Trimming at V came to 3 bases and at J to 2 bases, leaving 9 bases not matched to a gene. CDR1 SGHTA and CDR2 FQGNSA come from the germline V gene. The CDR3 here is CASSFKPTGLAAYNEQFF. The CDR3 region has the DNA TGTGCCAGCAGCTTTAAACCGACGGGACTAGCGGCCTACAATGAGCAGTTCTTC.

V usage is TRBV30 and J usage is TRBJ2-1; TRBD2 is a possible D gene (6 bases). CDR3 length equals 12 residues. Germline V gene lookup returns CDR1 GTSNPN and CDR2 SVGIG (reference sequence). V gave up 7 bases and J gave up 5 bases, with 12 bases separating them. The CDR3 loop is CAFGAGNNEQFF. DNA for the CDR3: TGTGCCTTTGGGGCGGGGAACAATGAGCAGTTCTTC. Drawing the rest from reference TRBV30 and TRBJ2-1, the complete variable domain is SQTIHQWPATLVQPVGSPLSLECTVEGTSNPNLYWYRQAAGRGLQLLFYSVGIGQISSEVPQNLSASRPQDRQFILSSKKLLLSDSGFYLCAFGAGNNEQFFGPGTRLTVL.

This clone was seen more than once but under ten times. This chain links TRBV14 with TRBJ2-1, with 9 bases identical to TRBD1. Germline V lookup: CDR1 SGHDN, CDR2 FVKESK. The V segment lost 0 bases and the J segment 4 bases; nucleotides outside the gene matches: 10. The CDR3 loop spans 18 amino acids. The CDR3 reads CASSQDKMGDRAYNEQFF. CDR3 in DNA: TGTGCCAGCAGCCAAGATAAGATGGGGGACAGGGCTTACAATGAGCAGTTCTTC.

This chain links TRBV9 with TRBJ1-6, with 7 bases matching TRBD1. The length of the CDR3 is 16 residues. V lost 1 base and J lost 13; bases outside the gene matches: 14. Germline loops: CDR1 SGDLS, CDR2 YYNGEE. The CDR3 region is CASSVLSGGGLEPLHF. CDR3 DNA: TGTGCCAGCAGCGTATTAAGTGGAGGGGGCCTAGAGCCCCTCCACTTT. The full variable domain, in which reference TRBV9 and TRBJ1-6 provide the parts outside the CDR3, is DSGVTQTPKHLITATGQRVTLRCSPRSGDLSVYWYQQSLDQGLQFLIQYYNGEERAKGNILERFSAQQFPDLHSELNLSSLELGDSALYFCASSVLSGGGLEPLHFGNGTRLTVT.

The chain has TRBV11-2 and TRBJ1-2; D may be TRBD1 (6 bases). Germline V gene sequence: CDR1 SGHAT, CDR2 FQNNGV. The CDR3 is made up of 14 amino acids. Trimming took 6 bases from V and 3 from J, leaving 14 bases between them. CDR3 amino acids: CASRDPGQYYGYTF. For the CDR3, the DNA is TGTGCCAGCAGGGACCCTGGACAGTACTATGGCTACACCTTC.

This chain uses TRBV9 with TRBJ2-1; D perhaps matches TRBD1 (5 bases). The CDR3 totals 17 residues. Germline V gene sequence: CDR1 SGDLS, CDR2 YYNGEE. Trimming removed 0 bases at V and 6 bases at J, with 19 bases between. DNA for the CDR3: TGTGCCAGCAGCGTAGTTCCCACAGGAAGGGGCGTCAATGAGCAGTTCTTC. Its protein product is CASSVVPTGRGVNEQFF.

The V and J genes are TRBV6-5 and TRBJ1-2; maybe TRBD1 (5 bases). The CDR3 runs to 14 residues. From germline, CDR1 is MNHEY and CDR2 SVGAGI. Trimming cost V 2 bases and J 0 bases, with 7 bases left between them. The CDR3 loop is CASSYDRSNYGYTF. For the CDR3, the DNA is TGTGCCAGCAGTTACGACAGATCTAACTATGGCTACACCTTC.

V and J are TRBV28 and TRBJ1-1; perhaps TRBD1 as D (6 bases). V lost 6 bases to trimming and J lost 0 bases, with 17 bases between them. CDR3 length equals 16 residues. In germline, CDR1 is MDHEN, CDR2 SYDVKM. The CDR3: CASRIGGVPMNTEAFF. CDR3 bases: TGTGCCAGCAGGATAGGGGGGGTCCCTATGAACACTGAAGCTTTCTTT.

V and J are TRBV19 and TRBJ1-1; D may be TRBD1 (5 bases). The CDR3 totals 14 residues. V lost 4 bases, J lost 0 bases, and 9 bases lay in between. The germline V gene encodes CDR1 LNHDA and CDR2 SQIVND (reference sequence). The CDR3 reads CASSTDRMNTEAFF. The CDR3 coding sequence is TGTGCCAGTAGTACAGACAGAATGAACACTGAAGCTTTCTTT.

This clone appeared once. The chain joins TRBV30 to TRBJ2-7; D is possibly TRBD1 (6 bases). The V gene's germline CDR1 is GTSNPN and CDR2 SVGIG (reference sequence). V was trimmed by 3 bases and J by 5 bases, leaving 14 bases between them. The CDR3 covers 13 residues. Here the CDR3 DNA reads TGTGCCTGGAGAGCACAGGGTATCCACGAGCAGTACTTC. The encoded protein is CAWRAQGIHEQYF.